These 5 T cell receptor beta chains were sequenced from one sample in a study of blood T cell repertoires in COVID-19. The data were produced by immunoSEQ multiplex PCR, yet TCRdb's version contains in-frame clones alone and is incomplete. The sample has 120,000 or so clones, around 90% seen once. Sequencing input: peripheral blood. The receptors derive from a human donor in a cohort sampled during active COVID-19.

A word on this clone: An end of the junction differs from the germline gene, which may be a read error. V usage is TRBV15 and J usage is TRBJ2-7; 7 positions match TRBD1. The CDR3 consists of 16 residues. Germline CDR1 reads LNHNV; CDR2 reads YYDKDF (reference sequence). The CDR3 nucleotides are TGTGCCACCAGCAGAGATATCCCGACAGGGAGTACGGGGAAAGACTTC. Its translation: CATSRDIPTGSTGKDF.

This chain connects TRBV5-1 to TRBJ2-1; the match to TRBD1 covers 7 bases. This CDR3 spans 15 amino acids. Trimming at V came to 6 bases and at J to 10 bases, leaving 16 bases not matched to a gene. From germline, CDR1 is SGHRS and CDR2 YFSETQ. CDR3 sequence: CASTTRQGSFEEQFF. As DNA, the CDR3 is TGCGCCAGCACCACCCGACAGGGATCTTTTGAGGAGCAGTTCTTC.

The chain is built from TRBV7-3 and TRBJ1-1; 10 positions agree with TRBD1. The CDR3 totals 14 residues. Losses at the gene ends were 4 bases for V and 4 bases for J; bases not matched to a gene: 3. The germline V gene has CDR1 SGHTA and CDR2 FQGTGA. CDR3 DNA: TGTGCCAGCAGCTCCGACAGGGGGCTCACTGAAGCTTTCTTT. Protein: CASSSDRGLTEAFF.

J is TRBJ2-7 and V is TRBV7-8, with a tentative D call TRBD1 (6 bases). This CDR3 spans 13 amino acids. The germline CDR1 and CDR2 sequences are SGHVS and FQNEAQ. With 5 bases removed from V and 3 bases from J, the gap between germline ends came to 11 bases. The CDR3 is CASSQTRGYEQYF. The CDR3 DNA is TGTGCCAGCAGCCAGACCAGGGGCTACGAGCAGTACTTC.

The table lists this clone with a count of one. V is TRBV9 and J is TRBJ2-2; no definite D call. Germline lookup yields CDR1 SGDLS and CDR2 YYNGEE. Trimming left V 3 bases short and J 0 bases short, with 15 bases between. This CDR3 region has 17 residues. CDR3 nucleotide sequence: TGTGCCAGCAGCGGGTCTAGAGGCCGTGCGAACACCGGGGAGCTGTTTTTT. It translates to CASSGSRGRANTGELFF.